A single sample is the source of the 22 T cell receptor beta chains below, sequenced in a study of control samples from healthy donors and cancer patients (TCRdb year 2020). Libraries were prepared through the immunoSEQ multiplex PCR assay. TCRdb provides this immuneACCESS table in a form limited to in-frame rearrangements. Some clones are lacking; in checked studies, under half of them reflect an unresolved V gene, and why the rest are absent is not known. This sample has 100,000 or so clones in its table, and 83% of those were observed once. Clones ranked in the top ten supply 13% of the sample. Specimen: blood. Every receptor here comes from a woman aged 50 to 60 in good health.

The V gene is TRBV6-2 or TRBV6-3, the J gene TRBJ1-5, with D possibly TRBD1 on 5 matching bases. Trimming took 0 bases from V and 9 from J, leaving 12 bases between them. The CDR3 has 14 amino acids. Germline assignment: CDR1 MNHEY and CDR2 SVGEGT. The chain's CDR3 is CASSYSTPGGPQHF. In nucleotides, the CDR3 is TGTGCCAGCAGTTACTCTACACCCGGGGGGCCCCAGCATTTT.

CDR3 protein: CASSPLGSSYEQYF. CDR3 coding DNA: TGTGCCAGCAGTCCCTTGGGGAGCTCCTACGAGCAGTACTTC. V usage is TRBV6-2 or TRBV6-3 and J usage is TRBJ2-7, with a tentative D call TRBD2 (5 bases). The germline CDR1 and CDR2 sequences are MNHEY and SVGEGT. V gave up 5 bases and J gave up 0 bases, with 11 bases separating them. This CDR3 has 14 residues.

The rearrangement links TRBV7-9 to TRBJ1-5, with a weak D call TRBD1 (6 bases). The V gene's germline CDR1 is SEHNR and CDR2 FQNEAQ (reference sequence). V was shortened by 1 base and J by 5 bases, with 12 bases between the two germline ends. The CDR3 has 15 amino acids. CDR3 sequence: CASSLEQGSDQPQHF. The CDR3 region has the DNA TGTGCCAGCAGCTTAGAACAGGGAAGTGATCAGCCCCAGCATTTT.

The chain links TRBV7-2 to TRBJ2-3; 10 bases align to TRBD2. Germline loops: CDR1 SGHTA, CDR2 FQGNSA. V was pared by 5 bases and J by 3 bases, with 11 bases of the junction left unmatched. The CDR3 covers 17 residues. The CDR3 coding sequence is TGTGCCAGCAGCCTCCCCAAACTAGCGGGAAGTACAGATACGCAGTATTTT. Its protein is CASSLPKLAGSTDTQYF.

This clone turned up a few times. This rearrangement joins TRBV19 to TRBJ2-3; TRBD1 aligns across 7 bases. The junction had 3 bases not matched to a gene; V was cut back by 8 bases and J by 1 base. Germline CDR1 and CDR2: LNHDA and SQIVND (reference sequence). The CDR3 covers 13 residues. The CDR3 sequence: CASRQGGTDTQYF. The CDR3, as DNA: TGTGCCAGTCGACAGGGTGGCACAGATACGCAGTATTTT.

The chain employs TRBV7-2 and TRBJ2-1; D may correspond to TRBD1 or TRBD2 (7 bases each). Germline CDR1 is SGHTA and CDR2 is FQGNSA. The CDR3 consists of 17 residues. Trimming shortened V by 2 bases and J by 2 bases, and 16 bases separated the two germline ends. CDR3: CASSLQGGGPPYNEQFF. CDR3 DNA: TGTGCCAGCAGCTTACAGGGGGGAGGGCCTCCCTACAATGAGCAGTTCTTC.

The chain couples TRBV7-6 to TRBJ2-1; 10 bases line up with TRBD1. Germline V gene data show CDR1 as SGHVS and CDR2 as FNYEAQ. This CDR3 is 18 amino acids long. The J segment lost 1 base and the V segment lost 0 bases, leaving 6 bases of the junction unmatched. The CDR3 bases are TGTGCCAGCAGCTTAGCTTTTGGACAGGGGGGTTCCTACAATGAGCAGTTCTTC. Its protein is CASSLAFGQGGSYNEQFF.

The chain recombines TRBV7-9 with TRBJ2-2; D is unclear. CDR1 is SEHNR, CDR2 FQNEAQ, per germline (reference sequence). This CDR3 is built from 12 residues. V was trimmed by 2 bases and J by 6 bases, leaving 4 bases between them. The CDR3 spells CASSLSAGELFF. CDR3 bases: TGTGCCAGCAGCTTATCGGCCGGGGAGCTGTTTTTT.

This chain uses TRBV5-1 with TRBJ2-5; 11 bases line up with TRBD1. CDR1 and CDR2 (germline): SGHRS, YFSETQ. Trimming removed 3 bases from V and 4 bases from J; junction bases left unmatched: 8. The CDR3 has 16 residues. In nucleotides, the CDR3 is TGCGCCAGCAGCTCCCGGGACAGGGGGGGCCCAGAGACCCAGTACTTC. Translated: CASSSRDRGGPETQYF.

The chain employs TRBV11-2 and TRBJ2-2; possibly TRBD1 or TRBD2 for D (6 bases each). V lost 1 base, J lost 5 bases, and 14 bases lay in between. Germline CDR1 and CDR2: SGHAT and FQNNGV. The CDR3 totals 16 residues. The CDR3 region has the DNA TGTGCCAGCAGCTTAGTTAGCGGAGGGGGAACCGGGGAGCTGTTTTTT. Translation: CASSLVSGGGTGELFF.

The CDR3 sequence is CASSQDLADRGYGYTF. In DNA, the CDR3 is TGTGCCAGCAGCCAAGATCTCGCAGACAGGGGCTATGGCTACACCTTC. The chain couples TRBV3-1 (or the pseudogene TRBV3-2) to TRBJ1-2; 8 bases are a match to TRBD1. The CDR3 is made up of 16 amino acids. Germline CDR1 reads LGHDT; CDR2 reads YNNKEL (reference sequence). Unmatched junction bases numbered 7, after V lost 0 bases and J lost 4 bases.

By sample fraction, this clone is large. This chain joins TRBV19 and TRBJ1-1; the match to TRBD1 covers 7 bases. The germline V gene encodes CDR1 LNHDA and CDR2 SQIVND (reference sequence). The CDR3 has 15 amino acids. J was trimmed by 2 bases and V by 5 bases; bases with no gene match: 8. The CDR3 spells CASSSGQFINTEAFF. The DNA of the CDR3 is TGTGCCAGTAGTTCGGGACAGTTCATCAACACTGAAGCTTTCTTT.

The chain combines TRBV2 with TRBJ1-4; D ambiguous. Germline CDR1 reads SNHLY; CDR2 reads FYNNEI. The V gene lost 7 bases and the J gene lost 2 bases, with 17 bases spanning the gap. The CDR3 is made up of 16 amino acids. CDR3 loop: CASINQPIGTNEKLFF. CDR3 nucleotides: TGTGCCAGCATTAACCAGCCAATAGGGACTAATGAAAAACTGTTTTTT.

This clone has only one observation. The chain carries TRBV29-1 and TRBJ2-1, with a possible D match to TRBD1 (6 bases). V was trimmed by 5 bases and J by 6 bases, leaving 17 bases between them. Germline CDR1 reads SQVTM; CDR2 reads ANQGSEA. CDR3 length: 14 amino acids. CDR3 DNA: TGCAGCGTTAGGGAGTACAGGGCAGGCAATGAGCAGTTCTTC. It encodes CSVREYRAGNEQFF.

The chain employs TRBV19 and TRBJ2-1; D gene unclear. The V gene's germline CDR1 is LNHDA and CDR2 SQIVND (reference sequence). The CDR3 is 12 amino acids. V dropped 5 bases and J dropped 5 bases, with 7 bases sitting between them. The CDR3 loop is CASSGIHNEQFF. CDR3 sequence (DNA): TGTGCCAGTAGTGGTATTCACAATGAGCAGTTCTTC.

This chain uses TRBV7-9 with TRBJ1-4; maybe TRBD1 (5 bases). Trimming pared 5 bases from V and 8 bases from J, leaving 15 bases between. The CDR3 spans 14 residues. In germline, CDR1 is SEHNR, CDR2 FQNEAQ (reference sequence). CDR3 region: CASSETGAREKLFF. CDR3 in DNA: TGTGCCAGCAGCGAAACCGGGGCTCGAGAAAAACTGTTTTTT.

V is TRBV7-2 and J is TRBJ2-7, with TRBD2 matching over 7 bases. V lost 2 bases, J lost 4 bases, and 8 bases stayed unmatched. CDR3 length equals 15 residues. CDR1 SGHTA and CDR2 FQGNSA come from the germline V gene. The CDR3 is CASSLQVGGTYEQYF. CDR3 DNA sequence: TGTGCCAGCAGCTTACAGGTGGGAGGGACGTACGAGCAGTACTTC.

The chain joins TRBV6-1 to TRBJ1-2; D remains ambiguous. Trimming shortened V by 1 base and J by 8 bases, and 14 bases separated the two germline ends. The germline CDR1 and CDR2 sequences are MNHNS and SASEGT. This CDR3 spans 14 amino acids. CDR3 sequence reads: CASSEGLLYEGYTF. For the CDR3, the DNA is TGTGCCAGCAGTGAAGGACTCCTTTACGAGGGCTACACCTTC.

This clone was detected once. Here the CDR3 reads CASSLTDRVYNEQFF. CDR3 coding DNA: TGTGCCAGCAGCCTGACGGACAGGGTTTACAATGAGCAGTTCTTC. V is TRBV3-1 (or the pseudogene TRBV3-2) and J is TRBJ2-1, with 8 bases that match TRBD1. The CDR3 is 15 residues long. J gave up 4 bases and V 4 bases, and 6 bases lay outside the gene matches. Germline V gene sequence: CDR1 LGHDT, CDR2 YNNKEL (reference sequence).

The rearrangement links TRBV29-1 to TRBJ2-5; the D is unclear. Germline CDR1 and CDR2: SQVTM and ANQGSEA. The CDR3 has 11 amino acids. V lost 6 bases, J lost 4 bases, and 9 bases lay in between. The CDR3 protein is CSVAPGETQYF. Written as DNA, the CDR3 is TGCAGCGTCGCCCCCGGAGAGACCCAGTACTTC.

Details on this clone: Other DNA sequences in the same sample also yield this CDR3. The genes are TRBV30 and TRBJ2-6, with unresolved D. Between the trimmed V and J ends, which lost 0 bases and 0 bases, there was a span of 0 bases. The CDR3 runs to 13 residues. Germline values: CDR1 GTSNPN, CDR2 SVGIG (reference sequence). The CDR3 region is CAWSVSGANVLTF. CDR3 sequence (DNA): TGTGCCTGGAGTGTCTCTGGGGCCAACGTCCTGACTTTC.

The chain carries TRBV9 and TRBJ2-3, with a weak D call TRBD1 (6 bases). The CDR3 runs 15 residues. CDR1 is SGDLS and CDR2 is YYNGEE in the germline V gene. Trimming left V 0 bases short and J 0 bases short, with 8 bases between. The CDR3 is CASSVGTASTDTQYF. The DNA of the CDR3 is TGTGCCAGCAGCGTAGGGACAGCTAGCACAGATACGCAGTATTTT.